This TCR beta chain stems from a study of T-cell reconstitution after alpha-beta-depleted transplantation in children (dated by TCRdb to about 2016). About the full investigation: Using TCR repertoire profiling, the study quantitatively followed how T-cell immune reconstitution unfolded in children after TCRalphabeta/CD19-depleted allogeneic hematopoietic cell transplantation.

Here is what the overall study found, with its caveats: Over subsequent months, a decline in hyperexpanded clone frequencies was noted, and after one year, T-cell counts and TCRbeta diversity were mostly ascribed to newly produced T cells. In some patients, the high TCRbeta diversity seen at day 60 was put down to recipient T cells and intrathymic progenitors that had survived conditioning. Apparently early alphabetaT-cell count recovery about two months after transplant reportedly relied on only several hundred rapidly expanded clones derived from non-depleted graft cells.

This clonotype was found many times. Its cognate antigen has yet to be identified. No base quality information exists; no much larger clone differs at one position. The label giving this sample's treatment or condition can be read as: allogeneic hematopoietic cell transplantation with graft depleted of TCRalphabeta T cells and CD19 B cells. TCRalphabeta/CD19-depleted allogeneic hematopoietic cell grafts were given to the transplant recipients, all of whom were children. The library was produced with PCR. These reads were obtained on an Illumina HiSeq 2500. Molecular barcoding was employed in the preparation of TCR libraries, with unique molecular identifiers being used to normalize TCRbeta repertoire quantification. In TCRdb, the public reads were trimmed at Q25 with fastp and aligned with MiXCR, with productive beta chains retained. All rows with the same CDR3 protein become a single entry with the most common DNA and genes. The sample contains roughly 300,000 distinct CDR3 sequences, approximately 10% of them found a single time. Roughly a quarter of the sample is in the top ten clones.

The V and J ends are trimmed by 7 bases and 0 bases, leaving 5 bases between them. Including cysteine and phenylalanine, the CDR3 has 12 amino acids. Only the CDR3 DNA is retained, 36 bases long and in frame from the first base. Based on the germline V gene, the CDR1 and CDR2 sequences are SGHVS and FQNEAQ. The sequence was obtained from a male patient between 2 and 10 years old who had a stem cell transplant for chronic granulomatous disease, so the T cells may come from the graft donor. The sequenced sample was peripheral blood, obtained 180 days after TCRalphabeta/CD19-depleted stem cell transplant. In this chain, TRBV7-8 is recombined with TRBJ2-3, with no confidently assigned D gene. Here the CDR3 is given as CASNPSTDTQYF. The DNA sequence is TGTGCCAGCAACCCTAGCACAGATACGCAGTATTTT.